These 25 T cell receptor beta chains share one sample of origin, sequenced in a study of CD8+ T cells in alopecia areata. Sequencing used cDNA as its template, made by extracting RNA and reverse transcribing it. The table came from immunoSEQ multiplex PCR; TCRdb's copy has only in-frame clones and leaves some out. The repertoire consists of tens of thousands of clones, with roughly half occurring once and the leading ten covering around 5.7%. Sequences were obtained from NKG2D-high CD8+ T cells sorted from blood. The receptors here all came from a human donor with alopecia areata.

This clone came up a few times. The chain recombines TRBV5-1 with TRBJ2-7, with D perhaps TRBD2 (6 bases). The CDR3 consists of 14 residues. With 1 base removed from V and 3 bases from J, the gap between germline ends came to 11 bases. Per the germline V gene, CDR1 is SGHRS and CDR2 is YFSETQ. The CDR3 spells CASSLSGDFYEQYF. As DNA, the CDR3 is TGCGCCAGCAGCTTGTCTGGGGACTTCTACGAGCAGTACTTC.

This clone was seen a few times. Other nucleotide sequences in the sample specify the same CDR3. The J gene is TRBJ2-7, the V gene TRBV4-1; D is possibly TRBD2 (6 bases). Per the germline V gene, CDR1 is MGHRA and CDR2 is YSYEKL. The V end was cut by 1 base, the J end by 0 bases, with 10 bases between. This CDR3 spans 15 amino acids. CDR3: CASSQVSGSSYEQYF. CDR3 DNA sequence: TGCGCCAGCAGCCAAGTTTCCGGGAGCTCCTACGAGCAGTACTTC.

This clone was seen a few times. The chain has TRBV5-7 and TRBJ2-1; D is unresolved. TRBV5-7 is noted as an ORF with a role that remains uncertain. Between the trimmed V and J ends, which lost 0 bases and 10 bases, there was a span of 5 bases. The CDR3 contains 11 residues. DNA of the CDR3: TGTGCCAGCAGCTTGGATCCGGAGCAGTTCTTC. Its protein product is CASSLDPEQFF.

This clone was seen a handful of times. This chain links TRBV14 with TRBJ1-4; D is uncertain. The V gene lost 2 bases and the J gene lost 8 bases, with 15 bases spanning the gap. CDR3 size: 15 residues. Germline-derived CDR1 and CDR2 are SGHDN and FVKESK. Here the CDR3 reads CASSQSKGVGEKLFF. CDR3 nucleotide sequence: TGTGCCAGCAGCCAAAGTAAGGGCGTAGGCGAAAAACTGTTTTTT.

With regard to this clone: Other DNA sequences in this sample translate to the same CDR3. This chain joins TRBV29-1 and TRBJ2-7; possible D gene TRBD2, 6 bases. Trimming shortened V by 0 bases and J by 5 bases, and 14 bases separated the two germline ends. The CDR3 spans 14 residues. Germline V gives CDR1 SQVTM, CDR2 ANQGSEA. CDR3 sequence reads: CSVEDREKPHEQYF. The CDR3 nucleotides are TGCAGCGTTGAAGACCGGGAGAAGCCGCACGAGCAGTACTTC.

The V gene is TRBV9, the J gene TRBJ1-4, with TRBD1 as a possible D gene (5 bases). The germline V and J ends were trimmed by 0 bases and 7 bases, with 7 bases remaining between them. The CDR3 totals 13 residues. Germline CDR1 SGDLS, CDR2 YYNGEE. CDR3 residues: CASSVGDAEKLFF. CDR3 sequence (DNA): TGTGCCAGCAGCGTAGGGGACGCTGAAAAACTGTTTTTT.

This rearrangement joins TRBV28 to TRBJ2-2; D is uncertain. The V end was cut by 7 bases, the J end by 7 bases, with 7 bases between. This CDR3 has 11 amino acids. The V gene's germline CDR1 is MDHEN and CDR2 SYDVKM. CDR3 sequence: CASTGNGELFF. The DNA of the CDR3 is TGTGCCAGCACGGGTAACGGGGAGCTGTTTTTT.

Points on this clone: The limits of the CDR3 on the DNA are not certain, so only TCRdb's listed CDR3 is given. The J gene is TRBJ1-4, the V gene TRBV27; the D call TRBD1 from the table was never checked on the DNA. Germline CDR1 and CDR2: MNHEY and SMNVEV (reference sequence). The CDR3 is 13 residues long, ends included. CDR3: CASSSSTEEKLFF.

By proportion, this clone is medium-sized. V usage is TRBV28 and J usage is TRBJ2-5; D ambiguous. CDR3 length: 14 amino acids. Trimming pared 6 bases from V and 2 bases from J, leaving 13 bases between. Looked up from germline, CDR1 is MDHEN and CDR2 is SYDVKM. The CDR3 sequence: CASSPGERQETQYF. The CDR3 DNA reads as TGTGCCAGCAGCCCAGGCGAGAGACAAGAGACCCAGTACTTC. Together with reference TRBV28 and TRBJ2-5, the CDR3 gives the full variable domain: DVKVTQSSRYLVKRTGEKVFLECVQDMDHENMFWYRQDPGLGLRLIYFSYDVKMKEKGDIPEGYSVSREKKERFSLILESASTNQTSMYLCASSPGERQETQYFGPGTRLLVL.

The chain employs TRBV25-1 and TRBJ2-7; D gene unclear. The germline V and J ends were trimmed by 4 bases and 3 bases, with 4 bases remaining between them. From germline, CDR1 is MGHDK and CDR2 SYGVNS. The CDR3 runs 11 residues. CDR3 bases: TGTGCCAGCAGTGGAGGCTACGAGCAGTACTTC. It yields the protein CASSGGYEQYF.

This clone is a singleton in its sample. V and J are TRBV4-1 and TRBJ1-1; D is unclear. The CDR3 has 15 residues. CDR1 MGHRA and CDR2 YSYEKL come from the germline V gene. V was pared by 4 bases and J by 5 bases, with 17 bases between. The CDR3 region has the DNA TGCGCCAGCAGCCGAGCGACACGAACTATTACTGAAGCTTTCTTT. It yields the protein CASSRATRTITEAFF.

As for this clone: The junction departs from the called germline gene at one end, perhaps through a read error. V and J are TRBV25-1 and TRBJ2-7; D is possibly TRBD1 (5 bases). Per germline, CDR1 MGHDK and CDR2 SYGVNS. CDR3 length: 15 residues. The chain's CDR3 is CASSEGWGYSHEQYF. For the CDR3, the DNA is TGTGCCAGCAGTGAAGGGTGGGGCTACTCCCACGAGCAGTACTTC.

This chain links TRBV13 with TRBJ2-1, with 11 bases that match TRBD2. From germline, CDR1 is PRHDT and CDR2 FYEKMQ (reference sequence). The CDR3 loop spans 14 amino acids. The ends lost 6 bases at V and 8 bases at J; junction bases unmatched: 6. The chain's CDR3 is CASRISGRADEQFF. Written as DNA, the CDR3 is TGTGCCAGCAGAATTAGCGGGAGGGCGGATGAGCAGTTCTTC.

This clone was seen more than once but under ten times. The rearrangement uses TRBV9 and TRBJ2-3; 7 bases map to TRBD1. Germline V gene lookup returns CDR1 SGDLS and CDR2 YYNGEE. V trimming: 3 bases; J trimming: 0 bases; junction bases outside the gene matches: 10. The CDR3 length is 17 residues. The CDR3 region is CASSGTHRGRSTDTQYF. In DNA form, the CDR3 reads TGTGCCAGCAGCGGAACACACAGGGGACGAAGCACAGATACGCAGTATTTT.

V is TRBV5-1 and J is TRBJ2-1; maybe TRBD2 (5 bases). V gave up 3 bases and J gave up 10 bases, with 8 bases separating them. This CDR3 contains 11 residues. Looked up from germline, CDR1 is SGHRS and CDR2 is YFSETQ. The CDR3 loop is CASSYGLEQFF. The CDR3 DNA follows: TGCGCCAGCAGCTACGGACTGGAGCAGTTCTTC.

This clone was seen just once. CDR3 sequence: CASGYVRGEQYF. The DNA of the CDR3 is TGTGCTAGTGGCTATGTCAGGGGCGAGCAGTACTTC. V and J are TRBV12-5 and TRBJ2-7; perhaps TRBD1 as D (6 bases). The ends were cut back, 6 bases at V and 6 bases at J, with 12 bases in the middle. The CDR3 is 12 residues long. The V gene's germline CDR1 is LGHNT and CDR2 FRNRAP.

The J gene is TRBJ2-1, the V gene TRBV29-1; 7 bases align to TRBD1. Losses at the gene ends were 1 base for V and 8 bases for J; bases not matched to a gene: 5. This CDR3 has 13 residues. Germline CDR1 reads SQVTM; CDR2 reads ANQGSEA. Here the CDR3 reads CSVEVGQAYEQFF. CDR3 in DNA: TGCAGCGTTGAAGTAGGACAGGCTTATGAGCAGTTCTTC.

This rearrangement joins TRBV28 to TRBJ2-5; TRBD2 is a possible D gene (5 bases). CDR1 is MDHEN and CDR2 is SYDVKM in the germline V gene. This CDR3 spans 15 amino acids. Between the trimmed V and J ends, which lost 6 bases and 3 bases, there was a span of 17 bases. CDR3 sequence (DNA): TGTGCCAGCAGCCCCCTCCCCGGGGATGAAGAGACCCAGTACTTC. It specifies CASSPLPGDEETQYF.

This clone was observed a handful of times. The V call is TRBV7-9, the J call TRBJ2-1; TRBD2 matches 8 bases. This CDR3 contains 14 residues. The germline V gene has CDR1 SEHNR and CDR2 FQNEAQ (reference sequence). V was pared by 4 bases and J by 4 bases, with 3 bases of the junction left unmatched. DNA of the CDR3: TGTGCCAGCAGCTCCCGACTAGCGTACAATGAGCAGTTCTTC. Encoded protein: CASSSRLAYNEQFF.

This clone was seen a handful of times. Other DNA sequences from this sample encode an identical CDR3 as well. The chain is built from TRBV28 and TRBJ1-5; D might be TRBD1 (6 bases). The CDR3 consists of 14 residues. Germline V gene sequence: CDR1 MDHEN, CDR2 SYDVKM. V dropped 4 bases and J dropped 0 bases, with 7 bases sitting between them. The CDR3 is CASSWTASNQPQHF. The CDR3 coding sequence is TGTGCCAGCAGTTGGACAGCTAGCAATCAGCCCCAGCATTTT.

The chain combines TRBV15 with TRBJ2-1, with TRBD2 matching 9 bases. CDR3 size: 13 residues. After removal of 6 bases from V and 3 bases from J, the junction contained 0 bases not matched to a gene. Germline V gene data show CDR1 as LNHNV and CDR2 as YYDKDF (reference sequence). The CDR3 loop reads CATRTSGYNEQFF. CDR3 DNA sequence: TGTGCCACCAGGACTAGCGGCTACAATGAGCAGTTCTTC.

This clone was counted between two and nine times. The chain combines TRBV20-1 with TRBJ2-7; no clear D gene. V lost 6 bases and J 7 bases, leaving 13 bases between the germline ends. The CDR3 length is 11 residues. Germline values: CDR1 DFQATT, CDR2 SNEGSKA (reference sequence). In DNA, the CDR3 is TGCAGTGCCCCGGTTGGCCTAGAGCAGTACTTC. It specifies CSAPVGLEQYF.

This rearrangement joins TRBV9 to TRBJ1-2; 9 bases are a match to TRBD1. J was trimmed by 7 bases and V by 0 bases; bases with no gene match: 4. Germline V gene data show CDR1 as SGDLS and CDR2 as YYNGEE. This CDR3 contains 14 residues. The CDR3 region is CASSVGDRAPGYTF. The CDR3 nucleotides are TGTGCCAGCAGCGTAGGGGACAGGGCTCCTGGCTACACCTTC.

The V and J genes are TRBV5-6 and TRBJ2-2; D is ambiguous. The CDR3 is made up of 11 amino acids. The V gene's germline CDR1 is SGHDT and CDR2 YYEEEE. Deletions cut 3 bases from V and 4 bases from J, with 1 base between. The DNA for the CDR3 is TGTGCCAGCAGCTCCACCGGGGAGCTGTTTTTT. As protein: CASSSTGELFF.

This chain links TRBV27 with TRBJ2-3; no definite D call. The CDR3 length is 12 residues. Germline CDR1 and CDR2: MNHEY and SMNVEV (reference sequence). The germline V and J ends were trimmed by 5 bases and 2 bases, with 5 bases remaining between them. CDR3 sequence (DNA): TGTGCCAGCAGTCCATCCACAGATACGCAGTATTTT. Amino acids: CASSPSTDTQYF.